Following are 32 T cell receptor beta chains from one sample sequenced in a study of blood T cells in healthy people across ages. A second PCR, run for about 7 to 11 cycles, used a sample-barcoded 5' primer plus a J-beta primer mix. TCRdb re-analysed the 5' RACE reads in MiXCR, keeping a single row per CDR3 protein. The repertoire holds about 800,000 distinct CDR3 sequences, with 25% as singletons. The sample also formed part of further work on T cells of mothers and their children.

Sample: blood. These receptor sequences come from a boy aged 5-17 years in good health.

The gene calls are TRBV7-3 and TRBJ1-1; D is unclear. In germline, CDR1 is SGHTA, CDR2 FQGTGA. This CDR3 comprises 13 residues. Trimming pared 1 base from V and 7 bases from J, leaving 10 bases between. CDR3 bases: TGTGCCAGCAGCTTAAATCCAGTGGGTGAAGCTTTCTTT. Translation: CASSLNPVGEAFF.

This clonotype was seen a few times. This sequence joins TRBV9 and TRBJ1-2; 9 bases match TRBD1. CDR3 length: 15 amino acids. The V gene's germline CDR1 is SGDLS and CDR2 YYNGEE. Trimming at V came to 4 bases and at J to 5 bases, leaving 9 bases not matched to a gene. CDR3 sequence: CASSPGQGLQYGYTF. Written as DNA, the CDR3 is TGTGCCAGCAGCCCCGGACAGGGGCTACAGTATGGCTACACCTTC. Based on the CDR3 plus reference TRBV9 and TRBJ1-2, the full variable domain is DSGVTQTPKHLITATGQRVTLRCSPRSGDLSVYWYQQSLDQGLQFLIQYYNGEERAKGNILERFSAQQFPDLHSELNLSSLELGDSALYFCASSPGQGLQYGYTFGSGTRLTVV.

This clonotype occurred many times. The rearrangement joins TRBV19 to TRBJ2-7, with a weak D call TRBD1 (5 bases). Germline V gene lookup returns CDR1 LNHDA and CDR2 SQIVND (reference sequence). V lost 3 bases to trimming and J lost 3 bases, with 15 bases between them. This CDR3 is 15 amino acids long. As DNA, the CDR3 is TGTGCCAGTAGTATTGCAGGGCTTTTCGACTACGAGCAGTACTTC. As protein: CASSIAGLFDYEQYF.

Many counts were recorded for this clonotype. This sequence joins TRBV12-3 or TRBV12-4 and TRBJ2-7; TRBD2 is a possible D gene (5 bases). The CDR3 extends over 12 amino acids. The V end was cut by 3 bases, the J end by 2 bases, with 5 bases between. The CDR3 is CASSFGTYEQYF. The CDR3 DNA reads TGTGCCAGCAGTTTCGGGACCTACGAGCAGTACTTC.

This clonotype was observed a handful of times. V is TRBV4-1 and J is TRBJ1-2; 9 bases are a match to TRBD1. This CDR3 comprises 16 residues. Looked up from germline, CDR1 is MGHRA and CDR2 is YSYEKL. Trimming at V came to 6 bases and at J to 7 bases, leaving 15 bases not matched to a gene. The DNA of the CDR3 is TGCGCCAGCAGACCCACAGGGGGCAGGGTCAGTCCTGGCTACACCTTC. This gives the protein CASRPTGGRVSPGYTF.

In regard to this clonotype: This clone may be a read error of a much larger clone one base away. CDR3 region: CASSGAELAKNIQHF. In DNA form, the CDR3 reads TGTGCCAGCAGTGGGGCAGAACTAGCCAAAAACATTCAGCACTTC. The rearrangement joins TRBV7-9 to TRBJ2-4, with a weak D call TRBD2 (6 bases). The V gene's germline CDR1 is SEHNR and CDR2 FQNEAQ (reference sequence). The CDR3 is made up of 15 amino acids.

This clonotype has more than one count but fewer than ten. The chain recombines TRBV20-1 with TRBJ2-3; 8 bases align to TRBD2. Unmatched junction bases numbered 13, after V lost 1 base and J lost 4 bases. The CDR3 runs 17 residues. Germline V gene data show CDR1 as DFQATT and CDR2 as SNEGSKA (reference sequence). The CDR3 DNA follows: TGCAGTGCTAGAGGCGGGACCAGCGGGACTAGTGCAGATACGCAGTATTTT. The encoded protein is CSARGGTSGTSADTQYF.

On this clonotype itself: Germline and junction disagree at one end, which may indicate a read error. The rearrangement joins TRBV12-3 or TRBV12-4 to TRBJ2-1; 13 nucleotides agree with TRBD2. CDR3 length: 13 residues. As DNA, the CDR3 is TGTGCCAGCAGTTTCGGGACTAGCGGGATCGATCTCTTC. Protein sequence: CASSFGTSGIDLF.

V and J are TRBV30 and TRBJ1-1; D is ambiguous. V gave up 0 bases and J gave up 1 base, with 6 bases separating them. CDR3 size: 13 residues. The V gene's germline CDR1 is GTSNPN and CDR2 SVGIG (reference sequence). CDR3: CAWSVQQNTEAFF. The DNA of the CDR3 is TGTGCCTGGAGTGTACAGCAGAACACTGAAGCTTTCTTT.

The rearrangement joins TRBV15 to TRBJ2-3; TRBD2 matches 9 bases. Germline CDR1 is LNHNV and CDR2 is YYDKDF (reference sequence). This CDR3 region has 19 residues. V lost 1 base and J lost 1; bases outside the gene matches: 12. This CDR3 is CATSRVGLAGWIGTDTQYF. The CDR3 nucleotides read TGTGCCACCAGCAGAGTCGGGCTAGCGGGGTGGATCGGCACAGATACGCAGTATTTT.

The chain joins TRBV27 to TRBJ2-1, with 14 nucleotides matching TRBD2. V dropped 5 bases and J dropped 1; count of bases not matched to a gene: 10. The CDR3 is 19 residues long. CDR1 and CDR2 from the germline V gene are MNHEY and SMNVEV (reference sequence). CDR3 loop: CASSILGLAGASSYNEQFF. DNA for the CDR3: TGTGCCAGCAGTATCCTGGGACTAGCGGGAGCCTCTTCCTACAATGAGCAGTTCTTC.

This clonotype has just one count. CDR3 residues: CASSSGTGPDTQYF. CDR3 coding DNA: TGTGCCAGCAGCTCGGGGACCGGACCAGATACGCAGTATTTT. The chain employs TRBV5-6 and TRBJ2-3; possibly TRBD1 or TRBD2 for D (5 bases each). The V end lost 3 bases, the J end lost 4 bases, and 12 bases lay between the germline ends. The length of the CDR3 is 14 residues. CDR1 and CDR2 (germline): SGHDT, YYEEEE.

This clonotype appeared many times. The rearrangement uses TRBV4-3 and TRBJ2-5; D gene unclear. Looked up from germline, CDR1 is LGHNA and CDR2 is YSLEER. CDR3 length: 13 amino acids. Between the trimmed V and J ends, which lost 4 bases and 3 bases, there was a span of 9 bases. The CDR3 loop reads CASSRTLKETQYF. CDR3 in DNA: TGCGCCAGCAGCCGGACCCTAAAAGAGACCCAGTACTTC.

The chain recombines TRBV30 with TRBJ2-7; the match to TRBD1 covers 8 bases. The germline gives CDR1 GTSNPN, CDR2 SVGIG (reference sequence). This CDR3 is 15 amino acids long. With V trimmed by 4 bases and J by 0 bases, 8 bases remained unmatched. CDR3 amino acids: CAWIGKDRVSYEQYF. The CDR3 nucleotides are TGTGCCTGGATAGGGAAGGACAGGGTCTCCTACGAGCAGTACTTC. The full variable domain, with the rest looked up from reference TRBV30 and TRBJ2-7, is SQTIHQWPATLVQPVGSPLSLECTVEGTSNPNLYWYRQAAGRGLQLLFYSVGIGQISSEVPQNLSASRPQDRQFILSSKKLLLSDSGFYLCAWIGKDRVSYEQYFGPGTRLTVT.

The V and J genes are TRBV20-1 and TRBJ2-1; the match to TRBD2 covers 12 bases. In germline, CDR1 is DFQATT, CDR2 SNEGSKA (reference sequence). J gave up 8 bases and V 3 bases, and 8 bases lay outside the gene matches. The CDR3 contains 15 residues. CDR3 bases: TGCAGTGCTAGTGGCTCGGCTAGCGGGAGGGATGAGCAGTTCTTC. As protein: CSASGSASGRDEQFF.

This clonotype showed up just a few times. The rearrangement links TRBV7-9 to TRBJ1-1, with TRBD1 matching 7 bases. Germline CDR1 is SEHNR and CDR2 is FQNEAQ (reference sequence). V dropped 5 bases and J dropped 0; count of bases not matched to a gene: 6. This CDR3 has 15 amino acids. The CDR3 spells CASSAQQGMNTEAFF. The CDR3 coding sequence is TGTGCCAGCAGCGCCCAACAGGGGATGAACACTGAAGCTTTCTTT.

This chain links TRBV12-3 or TRBV12-4 with TRBJ1-5; maybe TRBD1 (5 bases). The CDR3 extends over 16 amino acids. V lost 3 bases, J lost 6 bases, and 18 bases lay in between. CDR3 sequence reads: CASSFSPLGGTQPQHF. CDR3 in DNA: TGTGCCAGCAGTTTTTCACCATTGGGGGGAACTCAGCCCCAGCATTTT.

This clonotype has just a few counts. The chain has TRBV5-5 and TRBJ1-3; no clear D gene. In germline, CDR1 is SGHKS, CDR2 YYEKEE (reference sequence). With 3 bases removed from V and 4 bases from J, the gap between germline ends came to 14 bases. This CDR3 spans 15 amino acids. The CDR3 spells CASSSGPTAGNTIYF. In DNA, the CDR3 is TGTGCCAGCAGCTCCGGGCCCACGGCAGGAAACACCATATATTTT. The full variable domain, rest sourced from reference TRBV5-5 and TRBJ1-3, is DAGVTQSPTHLIKTRGQQVTLRCSPISGHKSVSWYQQVLGQGPQFIFQYYEKEERGRGNFPDRFSARQFPNYSSELNVNALLLGDSALYLCASSSGPTAGNTIYFGEGSWLTVV.

This clonotype showed up just a few times. Given the absence of the conserved phenylalanine or tryptophan at the CDR3 end, a read error is likely. The chain joins TRBV29-1 to TRBJ2-5; D is ambiguous. The CDR3 length is 11 residues. The germline V gene encodes CDR1 SQVTM and CDR2 ANQGSEA. The germline V and J ends were trimmed by 4 bases and 5 bases, with 8 bases remaining between them. The CDR3 region has the DNA TGCAGCGTTGTGGGCAGGGAGACCCAGTACCTC. It specifies CSVVGRETQYL.

Of note for this clonotype: One end of the junction fails to match germline, which may point to a read error. CDR3 sequence: CASSSPQGVTEAFF. In DNA form, the CDR3 reads TGTGCCAGTAGTTCTCCGCAGGGGGTCACTGAAGCTTTCTTT. The chain employs TRBV27 and TRBJ1-1; 7 positions match TRBD1. Per the germline V gene, CDR1 is MNHEY and CDR2 is SMNVEV (reference sequence). The CDR3 loop spans 14 amino acids.

For the CDR3, the DNA is TGTGCCAGCAGTGAAAGGCTTCAAAAAGAGACCCAGTACTTC. Its translation: CASSERLQKETQYF. V usage is TRBV2 and J usage is TRBJ2-5; D gene unclear. V lost 2 bases to trimming and J lost 3 bases, with 10 bases between them. The V gene's germline CDR1 is SNHLY and CDR2 FYNNEI. The CDR3 length is 14 residues.

This rearrangement joins TRBV2 to TRBJ2-3; 9 bases fit TRBD2. The CDR3 has 14 residues. The trim removed 9 bases at V and 2 bases at J, leaving 6 bases unmatched. The germline CDR1 and CDR2 sequences are SNHLY and FYNNEI. The CDR3 region has the DNA TGTGCCAGACGACTAGCGGTACCCACAGATACGCAGTATTTT. Its translation: CARRLAVPTDTQYF. Supplemented by reference TRBV2 and TRBJ2-3, the full variable domain reads EPEVTQTPSHQVTQMGQEVILRCVPISNHLYFYWYRQILGQKVEFLVSFYNNEISEKSEIFDDQFSVERPDGSNFTLKIRSTKLEDSAMYFCARRLAVPTDTQYFGPGTRLTVL.

This clonotype was recorded at least ten times. This chain joins TRBV28 and TRBJ2-5; D is undetermined. Germline-derived CDR1 and CDR2 are MDHEN and SYDVKM. V was cut by 2 bases and J by 0 bases, with 4 bases left in between. This CDR3 has 13 residues. The CDR3 loop reads CASSLVNQETQYF. The CDR3 coding sequence is TGTGCCAGCAGTTTAGTAAACCAAGAGACCCAGTACTTC.

At least ten counts were recorded for this clonotype. The chain recombines TRBV28 with TRBJ2-1; the D call may be TRBD1 or TRBD2 (6 bases each). The CDR3 is 13 amino acids. Germline values: CDR1 MDHEN, CDR2 SYDVKM. Trimming cost V 3 bases and J 6 bases, with 9 bases left between them. The CDR3 nucleotides read TGTGCCAGCAGTTTCCGGGGGCCCAATGAGCAGTTCTTC. It translates to CASSFRGPNEQFF.

With respect to this clonotype: One end of the junction varies from germline; a read error may be responsible. The chain has TRBV9 and TRBJ2-7; the D gene is possibly TRBD2 (5 bases). Looked up from germline, CDR1 is SGDLS and CDR2 is YYNGEE. This CDR3 has 15 amino acids. CDR3 DNA sequence: TGTACCAGCAGCGTAGGGCAGAGGGCCGTCTACGAGCAGTACTTC. This gives the protein CTSSVGQRAVYEQYF. Together with reference TRBV9 and TRBJ2-7, the CDR3 gives the full variable domain: DSGVTQTPKHLITATGQRVTLRCSPRSGDLSVYWYQQSLDQGLQFLIQYYNGEERAKGNILERFSAQQFPDLHSELNLSSLELGDSALYFCTSSVGQRAVYEQYFGPGTRLTVT.

This clonotype was observed a few times. The rearrangement links TRBV28 to TRBJ1-4, with TRBD1 matching 8 bases. Germline V gives CDR1 MDHEN, CDR2 SYDVKM. V shed 5 bases, J shed 8 bases, and the junction held 7 bases outside the gene matches. This CDR3 is built from 14 residues. The CDR3 DNA follows: TGTGCCAGCAGTCAGACAGGGGTCGACGAAAAACTGTTTTTT. Protein: CASSQTGVDEKLFF.

In this sample, this clonotype turned up a few times. The chain combines TRBV25-1 with TRBJ2-5; the D gene is possibly TRBD1 (6 bases). The length of the CDR3 is 16 residues. Germline V gene sequence: CDR1 MGHDK, CDR2 SYGVNS. The germline V and J ends were trimmed by 5 bases and 1 base, with 17 bases remaining between them. As DNA, the CDR3 is TGTGCCAGCAGTTCACCGGGACACAACCGCCAAGAGACCCAGTACTTC. Its protein is CASSSPGHNRQETQYF.

This clonotype was observed a handful of times. V and J are TRBV7-9 and TRBJ2-4, with TRBD1 as a possible D gene (5 bases). The V and J ends lost 1 base and 2 bases respectively, with 12 bases between them. This CDR3 has 16 amino acids. In germline, CDR1 is SEHNR, CDR2 FQNEAQ (reference sequence). The CDR3 DNA sequence: TGTGCCAGCAGCTTAGGACAGACCGTAACCAAAAACATTCAGTACTTC. This encodes CASSLGQTVTKNIQYF.

CDR3 nucleotide sequence: TGTGCCAGCAGCCATGGGGCGGAGACCCAGTACTTC. Protein product: CASSHGAETQYF. The rearrangement links TRBV7-3 to TRBJ2-5, with a weak D call TRBD1 (5 bases). V gave up 5 bases and J gave up 5 bases, with 9 bases separating them. The CDR3 consists of 12 residues. The germline V gene has CDR1 SGHTA and CDR2 FQGTGA.

The chain links TRBV2 to TRBJ1-5; 8 nucleotides match TRBD1. V lost 8 bases to trimming and J lost 2 bases; unmatched junction nucleotides: 8. Germline CDR1 SNHLY, CDR2 FYNNEI. The CDR3 consists of 15 residues. DNA for the CDR3: TGTGCCAGCGGTAGAATGACAGGGGGCAATCAGCCCCAGCATTTT. Encoded protein: CASGRMTGGNQPQHF.

This clonotype was detected a few times. This chain uses TRBV20-1 with TRBJ1-2; 11 nucleotides align to TRBD1. Germline values: CDR1 DFQATT, CDR2 SNEGSKA (reference sequence). Germline trimming cut 6 bases from V and 4 bases from J; bases unmatched to any gene: 4. The CDR3 covers 13 residues. The CDR3 nucleotides read TGCAGTGCGGCGGACAGGGGGCTCTATGGCTACACCTTC. Translation: CSAADRGLYGYTF.

V and J are TRBV7-2 and TRBJ2-5, with 13 bases aligning to TRBD2. The CDR3 covers 17 residues. Germline CDR1 SGHTA, CDR2 FQGNSA. V gave up 4 bases and J gave up 2 bases; unmatched junction bases: 7. CDR3 coding DNA: TGTGCCAGCAGCTCAGGGACTAGCGGGATAATACAAGAGACCCAGTACTTC. Amino acids: CASSSGTSGIIQETQYF.